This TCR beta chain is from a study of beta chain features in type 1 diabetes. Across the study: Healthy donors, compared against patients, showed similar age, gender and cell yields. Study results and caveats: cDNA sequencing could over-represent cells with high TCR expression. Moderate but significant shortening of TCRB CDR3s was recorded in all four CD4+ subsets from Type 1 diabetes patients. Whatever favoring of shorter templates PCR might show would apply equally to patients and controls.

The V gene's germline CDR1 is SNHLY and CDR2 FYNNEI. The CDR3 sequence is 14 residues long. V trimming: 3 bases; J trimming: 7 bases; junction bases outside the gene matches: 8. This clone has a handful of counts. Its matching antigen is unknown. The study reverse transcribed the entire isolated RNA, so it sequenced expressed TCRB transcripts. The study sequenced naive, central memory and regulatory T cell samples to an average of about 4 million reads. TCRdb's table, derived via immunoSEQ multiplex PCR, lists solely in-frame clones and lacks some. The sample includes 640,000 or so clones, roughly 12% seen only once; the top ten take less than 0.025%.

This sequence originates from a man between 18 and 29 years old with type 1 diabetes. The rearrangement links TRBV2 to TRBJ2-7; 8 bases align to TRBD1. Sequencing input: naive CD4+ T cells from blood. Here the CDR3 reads CASSEGTGMGEQYF. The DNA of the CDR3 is TGTGCCAGCAGTGAGGGGACAGGAATGGGGGAGCAGTACTTC.